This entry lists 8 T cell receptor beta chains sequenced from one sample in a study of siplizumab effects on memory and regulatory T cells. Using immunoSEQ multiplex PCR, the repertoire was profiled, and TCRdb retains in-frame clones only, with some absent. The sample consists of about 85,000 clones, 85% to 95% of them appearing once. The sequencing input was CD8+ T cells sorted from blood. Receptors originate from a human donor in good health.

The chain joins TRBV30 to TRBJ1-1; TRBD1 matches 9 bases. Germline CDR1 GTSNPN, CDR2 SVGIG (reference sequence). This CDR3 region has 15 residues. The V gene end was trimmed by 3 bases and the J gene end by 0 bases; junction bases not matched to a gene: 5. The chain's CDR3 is CAWSTGQGLNTEAFF. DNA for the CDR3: TGTGCCTGGAGCACAGGACAGGGGCTGAACACTGAAGCTTTCTTT.

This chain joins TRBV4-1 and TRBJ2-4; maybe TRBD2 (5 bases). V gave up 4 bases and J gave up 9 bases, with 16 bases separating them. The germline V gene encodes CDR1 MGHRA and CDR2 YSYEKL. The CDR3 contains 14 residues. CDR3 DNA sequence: TGCGCCAGCAGCCCGACCGTCCTCGAGGGCATTCAGTACTTC. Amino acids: CASSPTVLEGIQYF.

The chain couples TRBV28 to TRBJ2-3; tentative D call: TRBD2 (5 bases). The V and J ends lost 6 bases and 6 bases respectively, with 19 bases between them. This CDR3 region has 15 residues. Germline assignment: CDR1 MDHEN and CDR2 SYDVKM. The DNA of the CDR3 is TGTGCCAGCAGCTTCGGTAGCGCACCTCTGGATACGCAGTATTTT. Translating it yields CASSFGSAPLDTQYF.

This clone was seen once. The CDR3 here is CASSKETQYF. CDR3 sequence (DNA): TGTGCCAGCTCAAAAGAGACCCAGTACTTC. This chain joins TRBV2 and TRBJ2-5; D is unclear. The V and J ends lost 8 bases and 3 bases respectively, with 4 bases between them. CDR3 length equals 10 residues. The V gene's germline CDR1 is SNHLY and CDR2 FYNNEI.

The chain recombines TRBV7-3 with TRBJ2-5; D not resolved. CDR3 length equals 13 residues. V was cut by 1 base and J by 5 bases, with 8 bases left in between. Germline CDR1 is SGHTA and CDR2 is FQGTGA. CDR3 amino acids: CASSLNLYETQYF. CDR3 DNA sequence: TGTGCCAGCAGCTTAAACCTGTATGAGACCCAGTACTTC.

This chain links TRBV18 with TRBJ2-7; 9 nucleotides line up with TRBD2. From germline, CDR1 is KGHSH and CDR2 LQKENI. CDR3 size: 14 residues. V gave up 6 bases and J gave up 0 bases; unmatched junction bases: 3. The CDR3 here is CASSGAGGSYEQYF. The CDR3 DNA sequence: TGTGCCAGCTCGGGAGCGGGAGGCTCCTACGAGCAGTACTTC.

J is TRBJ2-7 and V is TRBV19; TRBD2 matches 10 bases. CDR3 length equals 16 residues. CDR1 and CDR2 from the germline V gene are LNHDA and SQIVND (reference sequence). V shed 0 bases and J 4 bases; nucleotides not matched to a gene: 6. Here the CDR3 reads CASSIDLAGEGYEQYF. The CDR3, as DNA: TGTGCCAGTAGTATAGACCTAGCGGGAGAGGGGTACGAGCAGTACTTC.

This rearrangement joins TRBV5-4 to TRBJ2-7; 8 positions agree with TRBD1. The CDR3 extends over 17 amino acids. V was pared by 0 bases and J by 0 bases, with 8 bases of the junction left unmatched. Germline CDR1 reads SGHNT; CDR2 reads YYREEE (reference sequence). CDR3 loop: CASSLAKGGQDSYEQYF. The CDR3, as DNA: TGTGCCAGCAGCTTGGCGAAGGGGGGACAGGACTCCTACGAGCAGTACTTC.